This T cell receptor beta chain was identified in a study of beta chain features in type 1 diabetes. Whole-study findings and limits: Whether HLA type influences TCRB rearrangement remained unresolved here.

Expressed TCRB transcripts got sequenced, as all isolated RNA was reverse transcribed. Profiled with immunoSEQ multiplex PCR; TCRdb holds only in-frame clones, not every one. This sample has around 300,000 clones, with under 8.5% found just once. The CDR3 is 13 residues long. Germline V CDR1 and CDR2: SGHRS, YFSETQ. Of note for this clone: The target antigen is unknown. At one end the junction does not follow the germline gene, possibly because of a read error.

Sorted CD4+ subsets: naive, central memory, regulatory, stem cell-like memory (CD45RO/CCR7/CD25/CD127/CD95/CD27 panel). The genes are TRBV5-1 and TRBJ2-7; D is undetermined. The clonotype originates from a woman under 30 in good health. Sample: central memory CD4+ T cells from blood. The CDR3 here is CASSSWATREQYF. The CDR3 region has the DNA TGTGCCAGCAGCTCGTGGGCGACCCGCGAGCAGTACTTC. Variable domain in full (rest from reference TRBV5-1 and TRBJ2-7): KAGVTQTPRYLIKTRGQQVTLSCSPISGHRSVSWYQQTPGQGLQFLFEYFSETQRNKGNFPGRFSGRQFSNSRSEMNVSTLELGDSALYLCASSSWATREQYFGPGTRLTVT.